This TCR beta chain was observed in a study of blood T cell repertoires in COVID-19. Study-level information: Sites across the United States, Italy and Spain contributed samples from acute and convalescent COVID-19.

One Seattle source followed patients from active infection through their disease course. In germline, CDR1 is LGHNA, CDR2 YSLEER. The CDR3 extends over 15 amino acids. The V end lost 0 bases, the J end lost 3 bases, and 12 bases lay between the germline ends. Authors' methods: Researchers report that nucleated cell counts were estimated from reference gene primer amplification. Sequencing was performed with immunoSEQ multiplex PCR; in TCRdb, only in-frame clones are kept and a portion is missing. Clone size and V and J calls were adopted from that table, with D and trimming inferred from the DNA. The data contain around 200,000 clones, approximately 83% of them singletons.

Specimen: peripheral blood. The chain uses TRBV4-3 and TRBJ2-7, with unresolved D. This TCR was sampled from a woman in her thirties with COVID-19, enrolled during active disease. CDR3 protein: CASSQDLELSYEQYF. The CDR3 DNA is TGCGCCAGCAGCCAAGATCTAGAACTTAGCTACGAGCAGTACTTC.